The clone carrying this TCR beta chain was seen many times. These data come from a study of CD8 T cells in ankylosing spondylitis. From germline, CDR1 is SGHTS and CDR2 YDEGEE. V dropped 6 bases and J dropped 3 bases, with 11 bases sitting between them. The CDR3 loop spans 13 amino acids. In TCRdb, the 5' RACE reads were re-called with MiXCR into one record per CDR3 protein. The table lists about 130,000 distinct CDR3 sequences, roughly an eighth of them singletons, with roughly 3% in the top ten. The chain recombines TRBV5-8 with TRBJ2-3; maybe TRBD1 (5 bases). Sequences were obtained from blood, either unsorted or a sorted T cell fraction (not recorded which). The TCR was taken from a female donor with ankylosing spondylitis or in good health (not recorded which). CDR3 in DNA: TGTGCCAGCAAGCAGGGTACGACAGATACGCAGTATTTT. Protein product: CASKQGTTDTQYF.